Following are 29 T cell receptor beta chains from one sample sequenced in a study of somatic mutations in cytotoxic T cells in rheumatoid arthritis. TCRdb keeps only in-frame clones here, not all; method: immunoSEQ multiplex PCR. The sample includes some 25,000 clones, roughly 87% seen only once; the top ten take roughly 4.9%. Sample: CD8+ T cells sorted from blood. The receptor set was obtained from a man aged 50 to 59 in good health.

The J gene is TRBJ2-5, the V gene TRBV12-1; the D call in the table, TRBD1, was not verified against the DNA. TRBV12-1 represents a pseudogene. This CDR3 has 14 amino acids. Here the CDR3 reads CASSIYRKQETQYF. CDR3 bases: TGTGCCAGCAGCATTTACAGGAAACAAGAGACCCAGTACTTC.

The chain is built from TRBV4-1 and TRBJ2-7; 10 bases are a match to TRBD2. This CDR3 region has 17 residues. V shed 0 bases and J 6 bases; nucleotides not matched to a gene: 11. CDR1 and CDR2 (germline): MGHRA, YSYEKL. The CDR3 loop is CASSQDPAAGGYPEQYF. CDR3 nucleotides: TGCGCCAGCAGCCAAGATCCGGCAGCGGGAGGGTACCCCGAGCAGTACTTC.

Here the CDR3 DNA reads TGTGCCAGCAGCTTGGGGACAGGGGGGGCTCAGCCCCAGCATTTT. Translated: CASSLGTGGAQPQHF. The J gene is TRBJ1-5, the V gene TRBV5-6; TRBD1 matches at 10 bases. V was clipped by 0 bases and J by 6 bases; unmatched bases: 3. Germline CDR1 reads SGHDT; CDR2 reads YYEEEE. CDR3 size: 15 residues.

The chain uses TRBV2 and TRBJ2-1; TRBD1 is a possible D gene (6 bases). Germline CDR1 SNHLY, CDR2 FYNNEI. V gave up 8 bases and J gave up 5 bases, with 10 bases separating them. The CDR3 is 12 amino acids. The CDR3 bases are TGTGCCAGCCGGACAGCAAACAATGAGCAGTTCTTC. This sequence encodes CASRTANNEQFF.

The J gene is TRBJ1-5, the V gene TRBV4-1, with no clear D. The V and J ends lost 4 bases and 4 bases respectively, with 11 bases between them. Germline V gives CDR1 MGHRA, CDR2 YSYEKL. CDR3 size: 14 residues. The CDR3 sequence: CASSPRGSNQPQHF. For the CDR3, the DNA is TGCGCCAGCAGCCCCCGGGGTTCTAATCAGCCCCAGCATTTT.

The rearrangement links TRBV9 to TRBJ2-1; 10 bases match TRBD2. CDR1 SGDLS and CDR2 YYNGEE come from the germline V gene. This CDR3 has 17 residues. The J segment lost 4 bases and the V segment lost 5 bases, leaving 12 bases of the junction unmatched. This CDR3 reads CASSDRISGRRYNEQFF. The CDR3 coding sequence is TGTGCCAGCAGTGATCGGATTAGCGGGAGGAGATACAATGAGCAGTTCTTC.

The chain carries TRBV4-1 and TRBJ1-1; the D is unclear. Germline V gene sequence: CDR1 MGHRA, CDR2 YSYEKL. The CDR3 is 14 amino acids. The V gene lost 4 bases and the J gene lost 5 bases, with 14 bases spanning the gap. CDR3 DNA sequence: TGCGCCAGCAGCCTCGGGCCCGGTGGGACTGAAGCTTTCTTT. This sequence encodes CASSLGPGGTEAFF.

This clone was observed a handful of times. The chain recombines TRBV9 with TRBJ2-7; possibly TRBD1 for D (5 bases). The germline CDR1 and CDR2 sequences are SGDLS and YYNGEE. The CDR3 spans 12 residues. V lost 3 bases and J lost 3, with 7 bases in between. CDR3 sequence: CASSADSYEQYF. The CDR3 DNA reads TGTGCCAGCAGCGCCGACAGCTACGAGCAGTACTTC.

V and J are TRBV27 and TRBJ2-1, with a tentative D call TRBD2 (5 bases). Germline CDR1 is MNHEY and CDR2 is SMNVEV (reference sequence). This CDR3 is 14 amino acids long. Trimming took off 4 bases at V and 8 bases at J, with 15 bases between the two ends. CDR3 in amino acids: CASSYGERRDEQFF. Here the CDR3 DNA reads TGTGCCAGCAGTTATGGTGAGAGGCGGGATGAGCAGTTCTTC.

The rearrangement links TRBV19 to TRBJ2-1; 13 bases align to TRBD2. From germline, CDR1 is LNHDA and CDR2 SQIVND (reference sequence). V trimming: 5 bases; J trimming: 7 bases; junction bases outside the gene matches: 5. CDR3 length: 15 amino acids. The CDR3 protein is CASSFGLAGVNEQFF. DNA of the CDR3: TGTGCCAGTAGTTTCGGACTAGCGGGAGTTAATGAGCAGTTCTTC. The full variable domain, its missing parts supplied by reference TRBV19 and TRBJ2-1, is DGGITQSPKYLFRKEGQNVTLSCEQNLNHDAMYWYRQDPGQGLRLIYYSQIVNDFQKGDIAEGYSVSREKKESFPLTVTSAQKNPTAFYLCASSFGLAGVNEQFFGPGTRLTVL.

This chain uses TRBV6-4 with TRBJ1-2; 12 bases fit TRBD1. The CDR3 sequence is 19 residues long. The J segment lost 3 bases and the V segment lost 5 bases, leaving 16 bases of the junction unmatched. Germline assignment: CDR1 MRHNA and CDR2 SNTAGT. The CDR3 region has the DNA TGTGCCAGCAGTATCATTATGGGGGACAGGGGGCGCGGGGACTATGGCTACACCTTC. This sequence encodes CASSIIMGDRGRGDYGYTF.

The sample holds one count of this clone. The chain recombines TRBV6-1 with TRBJ2-3, with 7 bases identical to TRBD2. Germline V gene lookup returns CDR1 MNHNS and CDR2 SASEGT. The CDR3 runs 14 residues. J gave up 3 bases and V 7 bases, and 7 bases lay outside the gene matches. The DNA of the CDR3 is TGTGCCAGCACGGGGGGAGGGCCGACAGATACGCAGTATTTT. Translation gives CASTGGGPTDTQYF.

J is TRBJ2-5 and V is TRBV11-3; 14 nucleotides line up with TRBD2. This CDR3 has 17 amino acids. Losses at the gene ends were 5 bases for V and 5 bases for J; bases not matched to a gene: 10. Germline CDR1 is SGHNT and CDR2 is YENEEA. CDR3 sequence reads: CASSVGLAGDSRETQYF. CDR3 in DNA: TGTGCCAGCAGCGTGGGACTAGCGGGAGATAGTCGTGAGACCCAGTACTTC. Together with reference TRBV11-3 and TRBJ2-5, the CDR3 gives the full variable domain: EAGVVQSPRYKIIEKKQPVAFWCNPISGHNTLYWYLQNLGQGPELLIRYENEEAVDDSQLPKDRFSAERLKGVDSTLKIQPAELGDSAVYLCASSVGLAGDSRETQYFGPGTRLLVL.

A few counts support this clone. This chain links TRBV19 with TRBJ2-7; TRBD2 might be the D (6 bases). Deletions cut 4 bases from V and 2 bases from J, with 9 bases between. The CDR3 is 13 amino acids. Germline V gene lookup returns CDR1 LNHDA and CDR2 SQIVND (reference sequence). This CDR3 is CASSTGLTYEQYF. CDR3 in DNA: TGTGCCAGTAGTACGGGACTGACCTACGAGCAGTACTTC.

This clone has just one count. The chain combines TRBV5-1 with TRBJ2-3, with 10 bases lining up with TRBD2. With 1 base clipped from V and 2 bases from J, the junction kept 7 bases outside the gene matches. Germline V gene sequence: CDR1 SGHRS, CDR2 YFSETQ. The CDR3 is made up of 17 amino acids. In DNA form, the CDR3 reads TGCGCCAGCAGCTTGTTTGGAACTAGCGGGACCACAGATACGCAGTATTTT. Translation: CASSLFGTSGTTDTQYF.

This chain uses TRBV11-3 with TRBJ2-1; maybe TRBD1 (6 bases). The CDR3 is made up of 15 amino acids. Trimming took off 7 bases at V and 0 bases at J, with 13 bases between the two ends. Per germline, CDR1 SGHNT and CDR2 YENEEA. Here the CDR3 reads CASNGDMGSYNEQFF. The DNA of the CDR3 is TGTGCCAGCAACGGGGACATGGGCTCCTACAATGAGCAGTTCTTC.

V usage is TRBV7-9 and J usage is TRBJ2-2; 9 nucleotides match TRBD1. This CDR3 spans 17 amino acids. The junction had 8 bases not matched to a gene; V was cut back by 4 bases and J by 2 bases. The germline CDR1 and CDR2 sequences are SEHNR and FQNEAQ (reference sequence). For the CDR3, the DNA is TGTGCCAGCAGCTCGACAGGGGGAAGAACTAACACCGGGGAGCTGTTTTTT. This gives the protein CASSSTGGRTNTGELFF. The variable domain in full, completed from reference TRBV7-9 and TRBJ2-2, reads DTGVSQNPRHKITKRGQNVTFRCDPISEHNRLYWYRQTLGQGPEFLTYFQNEAQLEKSRLLSDRFSAERPKGSFSTLEIQRTEQGDSAMYLCASSSTGGRTNTGELFFGEGSRLTVL.

The V and J genes are TRBV4-1 and TRBJ2-7, with D unresolved. V lost 2 bases and J lost 0, with 20 bases in between. Per the germline V gene, CDR1 is MGHRA and CDR2 is YSYEKL. The CDR3 has 18 amino acids. The CDR3 DNA reads TGCGCCAGCAGCCAAAAATCCCCCGATAGGCGGAACTCCTACGAGCAGTACTTC. Its protein product is CASSQKSPDRRNSYEQYF.

This chain joins TRBV27 and TRBJ2-4; no clear D gene. V lost 7 bases and J 6 bases, leaving 7 bases between the germline ends. The germline V gene has CDR1 MNHEY and CDR2 SMNVEV (reference sequence). The CDR3 contains 11 residues. DNA for the CDR3: TGTGCCAGCACCGAAGGAAACATTCAGTACTTC. Encoded protein: CASTEGNIQYF.

In nucleotides, the CDR3 is TGCGCCAGCAGCTTGAACTCCTACAATGAGCAGTTCTTC. This sequence encodes CASSLNSYNEQFF. The rearrangement joins TRBV5-1 to TRBJ2-1; D uncertain. Germline V CDR1 and CDR2: SGHRS, YFSETQ. The V gene lost 1 base and the J gene lost 0 bases, with 2 bases spanning the gap. The CDR3 runs to 13 residues.

The chain recombines TRBV7-8 with TRBJ1-3; no firm D call. Germline loops: CDR1 SGHVS, CDR2 FQNEAQ. This CDR3 region has 16 residues. V lost 0 bases and J lost 0, with 9 bases in between. The CDR3 protein is CASSLAWGDSGNTIYF. CDR3 DNA sequence: TGTGCCAGCAGCTTAGCTTGGGGAGACTCTGGAAACACCATATATTTT.

CDR3 residues: CASSFRSEQYF. CDR3 sequence (DNA): TGTGCCAGCAGCTTTCGCAGCGAGCAGTACTTC. This chain connects TRBV11-3 to TRBJ2-7, with no clear D. Between the trimmed V and J ends, which lost 3 bases and 6 bases, there was a span of 6 bases. This CDR3 has 11 residues. Germline CDR1 is SGHNT and CDR2 is YENEEA.

The chain uses TRBV29-1 and TRBJ1-2, with TRBD1 as a possible D gene (6 bases). CDR1 is SQVTM, CDR2 ANQGSEA, per germline. V lost 6 bases and J lost 0, with 20 bases in between. This CDR3 region has 16 residues. The CDR3 coding sequence is TGCAGCGTGGGACCCACGGGGGACACTCCTAACTATGGCTACACCTTC. Its protein is CSVGPTGDTPNYGYTF.

This sequence joins TRBV5-5 and TRBJ2-4; D gene ambiguous. This CDR3 has 16 amino acids. V lost 0 bases to trimming and J lost 0 bases, with 10 bases between them. Germline CDR1 is SGHKS and CDR2 is YYEKEE (reference sequence). In DNA form, the CDR3 reads TGTGCCAGCAGCTTGGTACTCTGGGGAGCCAAAAACATTCAGTACTTC. Translation gives CASSLVLWGAKNIQYF.

The CDR3 sequence is CASSPQGTAGKQYF. CDR3 DNA sequence: TGTGCCAGCAGCCCTCAGGGCACAGCGGGGAAGCAGTACTTC. The rearrangement joins TRBV9 to TRBJ2-7, with TRBD2 matching over 7 bases. Germline-derived CDR1 and CDR2 are SGDLS and YYNGEE. Trimming cost V 4 bases and J 8 bases; bases outside gene matches: 12. The CDR3 sequence is 14 residues long.

This chain uses TRBV5-1 with TRBJ2-7; TRBD2 might be the D (5 bases). V lost 1 base to trimming and J lost 2 bases, with 10 bases between them. The CDR3 runs to 14 residues. Germline CDR1 and CDR2: SGHRS and YFSETQ. Here the CDR3 reads CASSLRGLTYEQYF. CDR3 in DNA: TGCGCCAGCAGCTTGAGAGGGTTGACCTACGAGCAGTACTTC.

This chain uses TRBV6-5 with TRBJ2-1; D is unclear. Trimming took 0 bases from V and 9 from J, leaving 3 bases between them. Germline V gives CDR1 MNHEY, CDR2 SVGAGI. This CDR3 has 11 residues. CDR3 sequence (DNA): TGTGCCAGCAGTTACTCTACTGAGCAGTTCTTC. Its translation: CASSYSTEQFF.

V usage is TRBV13 and J usage is TRBJ2-5; weak D call: TRBD1 (7 bases). Gene TRBJ2-7 matches the end of the DNA better, so the J call may be wrong. The CDR3 has 14 residues. Germline lookup yields CDR1 PRHDT and CDR2 FYEKMQ (reference sequence). For the CDR3, the DNA is TGTGCCAGCAGCTTCAGGGGGGCTGAATACGAGCAGTACTTC. It encodes CASSFRGAEYEQYF.

The CDR3 loop is CASSLVTRRGETQYF. DNA for the CDR3: TGTGCCAGCAGCTTAGTGACCCGTAGGGGAGAGACCCAGTACTTC. The gene calls are TRBV7-9 and TRBJ2-5, with a tentative D call TRBD1 (5 bases). Trimming removed 1 base at V and 4 bases at J, with 13 bases between. Germline V gives CDR1 SEHNR, CDR2 FQNEAQ (reference sequence). The CDR3 contains 15 residues.